This T cell receptor beta chain stems from a study of human CD8 memory T cell subsets. The CDR3 spans 13 residues. The germline gives CDR1 SGHNT, CDR2 YYREEE (reference sequence). Production of TCR beta libraries used UMI-labeled 5' RACE as the method. Per the original data handling: There were between about 3,000 and 20,000 functional CDR3 beta clonotypes held in each TCR beta library. TCRdb reprocessed the 5' RACE reads and stores each CDR3 protein as one record, lacking DNA. TCRdb, not the authors, supplied the V and J calls. The repertoire table contains some 5,400 distinct CDR3 sequences. Sequenced: CD8+ T cells from PBMCs. This chain joins TRBV5-4 and TRBJ2-7; TCRdb reports TRBD2, a call that lacks DNA to check it against. This clonotype originated in a human donor in good health. The CDR3 reads CASSLGLVDEQYF.